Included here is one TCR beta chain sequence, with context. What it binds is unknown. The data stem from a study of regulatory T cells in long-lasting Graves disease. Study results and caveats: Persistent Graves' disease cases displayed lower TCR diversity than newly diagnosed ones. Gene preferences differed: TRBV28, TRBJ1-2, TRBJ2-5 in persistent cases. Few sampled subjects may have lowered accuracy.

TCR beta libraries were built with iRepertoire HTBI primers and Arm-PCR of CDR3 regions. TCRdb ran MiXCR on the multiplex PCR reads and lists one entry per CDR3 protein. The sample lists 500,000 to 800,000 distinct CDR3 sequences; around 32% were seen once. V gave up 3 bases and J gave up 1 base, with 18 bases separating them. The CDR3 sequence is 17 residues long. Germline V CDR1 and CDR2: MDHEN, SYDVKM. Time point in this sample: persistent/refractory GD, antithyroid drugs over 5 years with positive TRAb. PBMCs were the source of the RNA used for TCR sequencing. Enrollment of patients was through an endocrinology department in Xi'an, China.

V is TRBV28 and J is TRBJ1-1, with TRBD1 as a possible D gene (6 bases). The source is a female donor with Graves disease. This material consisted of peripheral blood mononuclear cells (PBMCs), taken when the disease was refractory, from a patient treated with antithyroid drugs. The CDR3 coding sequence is TGTGCCAGCAGTTTTGGTGGTTTAGAGGGACAGAACACTGAAGCTTTCTTT. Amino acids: CASSFGGLEGQNTEAFF.